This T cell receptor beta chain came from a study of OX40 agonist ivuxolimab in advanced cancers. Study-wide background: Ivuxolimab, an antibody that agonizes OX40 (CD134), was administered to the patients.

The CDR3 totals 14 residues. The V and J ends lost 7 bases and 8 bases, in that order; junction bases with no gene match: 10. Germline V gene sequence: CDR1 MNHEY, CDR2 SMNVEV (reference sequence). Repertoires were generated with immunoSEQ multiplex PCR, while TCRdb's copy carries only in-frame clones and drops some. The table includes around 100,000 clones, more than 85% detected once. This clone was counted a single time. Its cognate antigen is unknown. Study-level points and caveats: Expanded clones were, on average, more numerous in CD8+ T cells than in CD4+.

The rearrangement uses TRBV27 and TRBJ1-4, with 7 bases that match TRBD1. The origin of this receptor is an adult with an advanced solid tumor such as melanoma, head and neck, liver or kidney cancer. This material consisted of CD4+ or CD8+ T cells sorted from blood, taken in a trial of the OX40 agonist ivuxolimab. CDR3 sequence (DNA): TGTGCCAGCAAGGACCCAGGGGGAATCGAAAAACTGTTTTTT. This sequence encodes CASKDPGGIEKLFF.